The 20 T cell receptor beta chains below come from one sample, sequenced in a study of blood T cell repertoires in COVID-19. The data were produced by immunoSEQ multiplex PCR, yet TCRdb's version contains in-frame clones alone and is incomplete. The sample shows approximately 210,000 clones, around four fifths of them seen only once. The sequencing input was PBMCs or T cells enriched from blood (not recorded which). The source of these receptors is a man between 35 and 55 years old who had recovered from COVID-19.

The rearrangement uses TRBV27 and TRBJ2-3, with D perhaps TRBD1 (5 bases). The CDR3 runs to 17 residues. Trimming left V 8 bases short and J 1 base short, with 22 bases between. The germline V gene has CDR1 MNHEY and CDR2 SMNVEV (reference sequence). CDR3 loop: CASGILRAAEGTDTQYF. The CDR3, as DNA: TGTGCCAGCGGAATCCTCAGGGCTGCCGAAGGCACAGATACGCAGTATTTT.

CDR3 amino acids: CASSQPIGQGRGNTEAFF. CDR3 nucleotide sequence: TGCGCCAGCAGCCAACCTATTGGACAGGGGCGAGGGAACACTGAAGCTTTCTTT. The chain recombines TRBV4-3 with TRBJ1-1; 9 nucleotides match TRBD1. With 2 bases clipped from V and 1 base from J, the junction kept 11 bases outside the gene matches. This CDR3 spans 18 amino acids. Germline CDR1 reads LGHNA; CDR2 reads YSLEER.

The genes are TRBV27 and TRBJ2-5; D is undetermined. The CDR3 extends over 14 amino acids. Germline CDR1 and CDR2: MNHEY and SMNVEV (reference sequence). Trimming left V 2 bases short and J 1 base short, with 8 bases between. CDR3 sequence reads: CASSLSRSQETQYF. The CDR3 coding sequence is TGTGCCAGCAGTTTAAGCCGGTCCCAAGAGACCCAGTACTTC.

This clone came up a few times. V gene TRBV15 combines with J gene TRBJ2-1; maybe TRBD1 (6 bases). This CDR3 contains 14 residues. The germline CDR1 and CDR2 sequences are LNHNV and YYDKDF (reference sequence). The V and J ends lost 3 bases and 6 bases respectively, with 12 bases between them. CDR3 in DNA: TGTGCCACCAGCAGGCAGGGGACGAGCAATGAGCAGTTCTTC. Translated: CATSRQGTSNEQFF.

The CDR3 here is CASSPTGGGNTIYF. The CDR3 DNA reads as TGTGCCAGCAGCCCTACGGGGGGCGGAAACACCATATATTTT. The chain employs TRBV11-2 and TRBJ1-3, with D possibly being TRBD1 (6 bases). Germline CDR1 reads SGHAT; CDR2 reads FQNNGV. V lost 5 bases, J lost 4 bases, and 12 bases lay in between. The CDR3 loop spans 14 amino acids.

The gene calls are TRBV19 and TRBJ2-6; weak D call: TRBD1 (6 bases). From germline, CDR1 is LNHDA and CDR2 SQIVND (reference sequence). Between the trimmed V and J ends, which lost 5 bases and 4 bases, there was a span of 15 bases. The CDR3 runs 16 residues. The DNA for the CDR3 is TGTGCCAGTAGTTCGCAGCCAGGGGTCGGGGCCAACGTCCTGACTTTC. Protein: CASSSQPGVGANVLTF. Full variable domain (remainder filled in from reference TRBV19 and TRBJ2-6): DGGITQSPKYLFRKEGQNVTLSCEQNLNHDAMYWYRQDPGQGLRLIYYSQIVNDFQKGDIAEGYSVSREKKESFPLTVTSAQKNPTAFYLCASSSQPGVGANVLTFGAGSRLTVL.

This clone showed up just once. The genes are TRBV7-3 and TRBJ2-7, with D perhaps matching TRBD2 (5 bases). Germline V gene lookup returns CDR1 SGHTA and CDR2 FQGTGA. V was trimmed by 2 bases and J by 6 bases, leaving 14 bases between them. This CDR3 spans 14 amino acids. The CDR3 loop reads CASSLLGEKSEQYF. CDR3 nucleotide sequence: TGTGCCAGCAGCTTACTGGGAGAGAAGAGCGAGCAGTACTTC.

This clone was counted a single time. The chain uses TRBV5-1 and TRBJ1-4; TRBD1 is a possible D gene (6 bases). Germline V CDR1 and CDR2: SGHRS, YFSETQ. The CDR3 is 14 residues long. V was pared by 0 bases and J by 6 bases, with 9 bases between. DNA for the CDR3: TGCGCCAGCAGCTTGGAGGGACACGATGAAAAACTGTTTTTT. Translating gives CASSLEGHDEKLFF. Looking up the rest from reference TRBV5-1 and TRBJ1-4 gives the full variable domain: KAGVTQTPRYLIKTRGQQVTLSCSPISGHRSVSWYQQTPGQGLQFLFEYFSETQRNKGNFPGRFSGRQFSNSRSEMNVSTLELGDSALYLCASSLEGHDEKLFFGSGTQLSVL.

The V and J genes are TRBV27 and TRBJ2-7, with D perhaps TRBD1 (6 bases). The CDR3 loop spans 16 amino acids. Trimming took off 3 bases at V and 6 bases at J, with 21 bases between the two ends. Per germline, CDR1 MNHEY and CDR2 SMNVEV (reference sequence). The CDR3 bases are TGTGCCAGCAGTTTTAGAGGCGGACAGCCCCATGGCGAGCAGTACTTC. Its protein is CASSFRGGQPHGEQYF.

J is TRBJ1-2 and V is TRBV5-4, with TRBD1 matching 8 bases. In germline, CDR1 is SGHNT, CDR2 YYREEE (reference sequence). Trimming at V came to 0 bases and at J to 2 bases, leaving 0 bases not matched to a gene. The CDR3 extends over 14 amino acids. CDR3 coding DNA: TGTGCCAGCAGCTTGGGGGACAGGAACTATGGCTACACCTTC. Encoded protein: CASSLGDRNYGYTF.

The chain couples TRBV28 to TRBJ2-3, with D possibly being TRBD1 (6 bases). The CDR3 has 15 amino acids. Looked up from germline, CDR1 is MDHEN and CDR2 is SYDVKM. V was pared by 8 bases and J by 5 bases, with 20 bases between. The CDR3 region has the DNA TGTGCCAGCTCAACGAATGGGGGCCGGGGAGATACGCAGTATTTT. This gives the protein CASSTNGGRGDTQYF.

This chain uses TRBV6-1 with TRBJ1-5, with D possibly TRBD1 on 5 matching bases. V dropped 0 bases and J dropped 7 bases, with 10 bases sitting between them. CDR1 and CDR2 from the germline V gene are MNHNS and SASEGT. The CDR3 has 14 residues. The CDR3 coding sequence is TGTGCCAGCAGTGAAGCGCTTCGGGGGCAGCCCCAGCATTTT. The encoded protein is CASSEALRGQPQHF.

This clone is a singleton in its sample. The rearrangement joins TRBV11-3 to TRBJ2-3, with TRBD1 matching 11 bases. The CDR3 is made up of 16 amino acids. The V gene end was trimmed by 4 bases and the J gene end by 2 bases; junction bases not matched to a gene: 5. Germline CDR1 and CDR2: SGHNT and YENEEA. The DNA of the CDR3 is TGTGCCAGCAGCTCACGGGACAGGGGGTTCACAGATACGCAGTATTTT. It codes for CASSSRDRGFTDTQYF.

The rearrangement links TRBV14 to TRBJ2-1; TRBD1 aligns across 11 bases. Germline V CDR1 and CDR2: SGHDN, FVKESK. V trimming: 4 bases; J trimming: 4 bases; junction bases outside the gene matches: 3. This CDR3 is built from 15 residues. The CDR3 DNA reads as TGTGCCAGCAGCCTGGGACAGGGGGGGTACAATGAGCAGTTCTTC. This gives the protein CASSLGQGGYNEQFF.

V and J are TRBV6-1 and TRBJ1-5; 8 bases line up with TRBD1. With 0 bases clipped from V and 7 bases from J, the junction kept 5 bases outside the gene matches. The CDR3 covers 15 residues. Germline lookup yields CDR1 MNHNS and CDR2 SASEGT. The CDR3 DNA sequence: TGTGCCAGCAGTGAAGCGCAGGGGGCAAACCAGCCCCAGCATTTT. Translated: CASSEAQGANQPQHF.

The chain links TRBV12-3 or TRBV12-4 to TRBJ2-7; D is possibly TRBD2 (6 bases). The CDR3 contains 13 residues. Trimming cost V 6 bases and J 6 bases, with 15 bases left between them. The CDR3 region has the DNA TGTGCCAGCAGCCTCCAGTTGCGGGGCGAGCAGTACTTC. This translates into CASSLQLRGEQYF.

This chain links TRBV6-2 or TRBV6-3 with TRBJ2-7, with D perhaps matching TRBD2 (5 bases). Germline CDR1 reads MNHEY; CDR2 reads SVGEGT. Trimming cost V 5 bases and J 2 bases, with 10 bases left between them. The CDR3 covers 13 residues. The CDR3 sequence: CASSDGLPYEQYF. The CDR3 region has the DNA TGTGCCAGCAGTGACGGACTCCCCTACGAGCAGTACTTC.

The J gene is TRBJ2-7, the V gene TRBV12-3 or TRBV12-4; TRBD2 is a possible D gene (5 bases). The CDR3 runs 11 residues. V was cut by 6 bases and J by 5 bases, with 8 bases left in between. CDR3 sequence reads: CASSPSHEQYF. CDR3 DNA: TGTGCCAGCAGCCCTAGCCACGAGCAGTACTTC.

On this clone: The same CDR3 can be traced to other DNA sequences in this sample. This chain connects TRBV4-1 to TRBJ2-1, with 8 bases aligning to TRBD2. J gave up 7 bases and V 0 bases, and 8 bases lay outside the gene matches. The CDR3 totals 16 residues. The germline CDR1 and CDR2 sequences are MGHRA and YSYEKL. This chain's CDR3 is CASSQEGLAGKNEQFF. In DNA, the CDR3 is TGCGCCAGCAGCCAAGAAGGGCTAGCGGGCAAAAATGAGCAGTTCTTC.

The gene calls are TRBV27 and TRBJ1-5; 10 bases are a match to TRBD1. J gave up 2 bases and V 6 bases, and 4 bases lay outside the gene matches. CDR3 length equals 15 residues. Germline V gene data show CDR1 as MNHEY and CDR2 as SMNVEV (reference sequence). The CDR3: CASRAGTGGNQPQHF. CDR3 DNA: TGTGCCAGCAGAGCCGGGACAGGGGGCAATCAGCCCCAGCATTTT.